This TCR beta chain was sequenced in a study of Graves' ophthalmopathy and Graves' hyperthyroidism. Regarding the study as a whole: Ophthalmopathy progression prediction by the model yielded a sensitivity of 55% to 71% and a specificity of 72% to 75%.

Note on this clonotype: What it binds is unknown.

Aged 18 to 65, the patients with hyperthyroidism had under 2 months' duration and were newly diagnosed. CDR3 length: 18 amino acids. CDR1 is SGDLS and CDR2 is YYNGEE in the germline V gene. Deletions cut 0 bases from V and 6 bases from J, with 19 bases between. Scientists amplified the TCR beta CDR3 regions from RNA transcripts. The authors performed first-round RT-PCR with HTBI primers and then a second-round multiplex PCR. TCRdb called the multiplex PCR reads again in MiXCR, with one record for every CDR3 protein. The table includes about 590,000 distinct CDR3 sequences, less than 45% detected once.

The chain has TRBV9 and TRBJ2-6; D is ambiguous. The receptor was derived from an adult man with Graves' hyperthyroidism. Sequencing was performed on peripheral blood or thyroid tissue (not recorded which). The CDR3 spells CASSVGGSLGFTANVLTF. CDR3 nucleotides: TGTGCCAGCAGCGTAGGAGGCAGTCTGGGGTTTACGGCCAACGTCCTGACTTTC.